The clone carrying this T cell receptor beta chain showed up just a few times. Its antigen is currently unknown. The data belong to a study of cytomegalovirus exposure and HLA in healthy donors. At the level of the study: Inside one of the first data releases sat around 80 million unique TCRs taken from HLA-typed donors. Findings of the study overall: Accurate prediction of most subjects' HLA-A and HLA-B alleles from TCR beta sequences was reported.

Researchers ran the PCR with 60 Vbeta and 13 Jbeta primers. Libraries were prepared by immunoSEQ multiplex PCR; TCRdb keeps only in-frame clonotypes and omits some of them. The sample contains around 150,000 clones, about 61% of which appear only once. Germline V gene data show CDR1 as SGHRS and CDR2 as YFSETQ. The length of the CDR3 is 16 residues. V was clipped by 3 bases and J by 1 base; unmatched bases: 7. The chain combines TRBV5-1 with TRBJ1-5, with 7 bases matching TRBD1. Sequencing was performed on PBMCs. The receptor was isolated from a woman between 40 and 55 years old in good health and CMV-seronegative. The CDR3: CASSSPQGESNQPQHF. CDR3 coding DNA: TGCGCCAGCAGCTCTCCTCAGGGGGAGAGCAATCAGCCCCAGCATTTT.